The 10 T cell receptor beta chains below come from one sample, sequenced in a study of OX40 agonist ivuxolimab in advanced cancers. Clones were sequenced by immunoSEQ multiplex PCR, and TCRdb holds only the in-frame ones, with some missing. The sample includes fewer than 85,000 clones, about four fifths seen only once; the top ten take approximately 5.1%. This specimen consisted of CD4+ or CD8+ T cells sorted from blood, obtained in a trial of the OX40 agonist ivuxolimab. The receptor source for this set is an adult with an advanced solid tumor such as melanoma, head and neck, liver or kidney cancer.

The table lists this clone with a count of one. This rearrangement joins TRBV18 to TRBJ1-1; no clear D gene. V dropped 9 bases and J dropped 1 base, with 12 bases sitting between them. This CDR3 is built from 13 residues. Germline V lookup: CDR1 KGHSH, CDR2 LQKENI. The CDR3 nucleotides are TGTGCCAGTTCCGTCGACGGGAACACTGAAGCTTTCTTT. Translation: CASSVDGNTEAFF.

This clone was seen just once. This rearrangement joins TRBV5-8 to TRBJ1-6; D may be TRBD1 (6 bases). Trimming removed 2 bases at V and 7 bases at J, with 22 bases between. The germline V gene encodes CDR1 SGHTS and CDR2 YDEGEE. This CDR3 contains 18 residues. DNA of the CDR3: TGTGCCAGCAGCTTTGGGCTTTTCACAGGGACGAAAAATTCACCCCTCCACTTT. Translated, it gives CASSFGLFTGTKNSPLHF.

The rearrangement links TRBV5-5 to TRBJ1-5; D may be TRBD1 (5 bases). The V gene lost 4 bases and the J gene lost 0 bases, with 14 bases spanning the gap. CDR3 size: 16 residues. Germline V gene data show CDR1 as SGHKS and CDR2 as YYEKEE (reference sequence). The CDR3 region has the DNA TGTGCCAGCAGCCCGAGCGGGGGGACTAGCAATCAGCCCCAGCATTTT. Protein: CASSPSGGTSNQPQHF.

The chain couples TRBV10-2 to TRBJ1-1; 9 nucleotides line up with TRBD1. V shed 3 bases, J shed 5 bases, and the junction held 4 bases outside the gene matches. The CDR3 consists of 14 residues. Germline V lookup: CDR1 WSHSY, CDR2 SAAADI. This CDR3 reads CASSDRTGETEAFF. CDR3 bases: TGCGCCAGCAGTGACAGGACAGGGGAGACTGAAGCTTTCTTT.

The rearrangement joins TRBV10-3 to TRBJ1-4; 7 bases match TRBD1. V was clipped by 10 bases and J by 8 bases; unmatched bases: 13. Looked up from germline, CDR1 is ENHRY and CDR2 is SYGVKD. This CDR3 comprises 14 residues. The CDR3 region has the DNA TGTGCCACTAACAAGGCGGCAGGGGGAGAAAAACTGTTTTTT. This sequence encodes CATNKAAGGEKLFF.

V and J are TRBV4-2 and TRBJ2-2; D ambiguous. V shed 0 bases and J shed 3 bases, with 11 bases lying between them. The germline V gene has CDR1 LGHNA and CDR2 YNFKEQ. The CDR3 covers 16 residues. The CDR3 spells CASSQDVGFDTGELFF. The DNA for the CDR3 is TGTGCCAGCAGCCAAGATGTCGGTTTCGACACCGGGGAGCTGTTTTTT.

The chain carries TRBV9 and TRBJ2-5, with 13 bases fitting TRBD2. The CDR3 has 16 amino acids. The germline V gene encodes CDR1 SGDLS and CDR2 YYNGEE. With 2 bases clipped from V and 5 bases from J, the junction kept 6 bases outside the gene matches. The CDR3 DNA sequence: TGTGCCAGCAGCGTGTCGGGACTAGCGGGGATCGAGACCCAGTACTTC. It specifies CASSVSGLAGIETQYF.

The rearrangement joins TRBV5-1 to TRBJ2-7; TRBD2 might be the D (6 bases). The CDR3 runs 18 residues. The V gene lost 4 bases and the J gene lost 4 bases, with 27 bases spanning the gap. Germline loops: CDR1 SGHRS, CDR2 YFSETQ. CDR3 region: CASSLYPYPGTPKYEQYF. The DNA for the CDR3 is TGCGCCAGCAGCCTGTACCCTTATCCGGGGACTCCTAAATACGAGCAGTACTTC.

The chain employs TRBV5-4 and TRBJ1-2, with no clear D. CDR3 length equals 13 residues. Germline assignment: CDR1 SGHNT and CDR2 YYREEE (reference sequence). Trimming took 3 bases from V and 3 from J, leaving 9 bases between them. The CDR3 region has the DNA TGTGCCAGCAGCTCAGCCGGGCACTATGGCTACACCTTC. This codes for CASSSAGHYGYTF.

Written as DNA, the CDR3 is TGTGCCAGCAGTAGTAAGGAGACCCAGTACTTC. It specifies CASSSKETQYF. V usage is TRBV2 and J usage is TRBJ2-5; D not certain. Per the germline V gene, CDR1 is SNHLY and CDR2 is FYNNEI. Trimming shortened V by 5 bases and J by 5 bases, and 6 bases separated the two germline ends. This CDR3 is built from 11 residues.